This TCR beta chain is drawn from a study of T cell repertoires in cytomegalovirus infection. Study summary: Well-studied HLA-B-restricted CMV epitopes were used in the study alongside recently identified HLA-C-restricted ones. The public TCR beta signatures pointed to both CMV infection and matching HLA type.

The sample holds a few counts of this clonotype. Its target is unknown. General study findings and limits: There were HLA-C-restricted CMV-specific TCR beta clonotypes dominating the ex vivo response.

CDR1 is SGHVS and CDR2 is FQNEAQ in the germline V gene. The CDR3 loop spans 15 amino acids. V gave up 2 bases and J gave up 8 bases, with 13 bases separating them. One entry per CDR3 protein results from TCRdb running MiXCR on the reads. The sample has hundreds of thousands of distinct CDR3 sequences, around 32% seen once. The chain couples TRBV7-8 to TRBJ1-6, with D hard to call. This receptor was obtained from a human donor in good health (CMV status not recorded). Some clones in this sample may be carry-over from other donors' samples. The sample here was cultured PBMCs, taken from culture after CMV antigen stimulation. The CDR3 DNA is TGTGCCAGCAGCTTACAAGACCCCGCGGATTCACCCCTCCACTTT. Translated, it gives CASSLQDPADSPLHF.